Following are 4 T cell receptor beta chains from one sample sequenced in a study of neurological immune-mediated disorders. TCRdb called the 5' RACE reads again in MiXCR, with one record for every CDR3 protein. Among roughly 50,000 distinct CDR3 sequences listed, approximately 11% were seen once. Time point described: longitudinal time-point 3. The source material was PBMCs. These TCRs come from a male donor with HTLV-1-associated myelopathy (HAM/TSP).

This clonotype was counted at least ten times. This chain joins TRBV4-3 and TRBJ2-5; possibly TRBD2 for D (5 bases). The CDR3 has 14 amino acids. Germline V gives CDR1 LGHNA, CDR2 YSLEER. V was cut by 2 bases and J by 5 bases, with 12 bases left in between. The CDR3 loop reads CASSQFGVSETQYF. In nucleotides, the CDR3 is TGCGCCAGCAGCCAATTCGGGGTTAGCGAGACCCAGTACTTC.

Ten or more counts support this clonotype. J is TRBJ1-6 and V is TRBV5-4, with D possibly TRBD1 on 6 matching bases. Germline assignment: CDR1 SGHNT and CDR2 YYREEE (reference sequence). The V gene lost 4 bases and the J gene lost 8 bases, with 19 bases spanning the gap. The CDR3 length is 16 residues. CDR3 nucleotide sequence: TGTGCCAGCAGCCCCCGGCCAGGGGTACGTGATTCACCCCTCCACTTT. Protein product: CASSPRPGVRDSPLHF.

The sample holds many counts of this clonotype. CDR3 amino acids: CANSGTVNTEAFF. CDR3 in DNA: TGTGCCAATTCCGGGACAGTTAACACTGAAGCTTTCTTT. The chain has TRBV14 and TRBJ1-1, with 7 bases aligning to TRBD1. This CDR3 has 13 residues. The J segment lost 2 bases and the V segment lost 10 bases, leaving 7 bases of the junction unmatched. The germline gives CDR1 SGHDN, CDR2 FVKESK.

A word on this clonotype: In this CDR3 the conserved last residue, phenylalanine or tryptophan, is missing, so a read error is likely. The rearrangement links TRBV5-1 to TRBJ1-4; D is undetermined. Germline CDR1 reads SGHRS; CDR2 reads YFSETQ. The CDR3 extends over 15 amino acids. Deletions cut 0 bases from V and 7 bases from J, with 13 bases between. Here the CDR3 DNA reads TGCGCCAGCAGCTTGGGCGGAGGGTCGGCTGAAAAACTGTTTTCT. The encoded protein is CASSLGGGSAEKLFS.